This T cell receptor beta chain appears in the sequencing data of a study of blood T cell repertoires in COVID-19. Study details: Acute and convalescent COVID-19 samples came from the United States, Italy and Spain. The analysed material was cDNA or gDNA that came from T cells, B-cell-depleted T cells, or PBMCs.

During active infection, Seattle patients enrolled and were then monitored through disease. The assay was immunoSEQ multiplex PCR, and TCRdb's table has in-frame clones only and misses some. The table shows 150,000 to 250,000 clones, with around 94% occurring only once. The ends were cut back, 5 bases at V and 2 bases at J, with 2 bases in the middle. CDR3 length: 11 residues. CDR1 is MGHDK, CDR2 SYGVNS, per germline. This TCR was recovered from a man aged 30 to 45 with COVID-19, enrolled during active disease. The sample comprised peripheral blood. The J gene is TRBJ2-3, the V gene TRBV25-1, with unresolved D. The CDR3 is CASSHTDTQYF. In DNA, the CDR3 is TGTGCCAGCAGTCACACAGATACGCAGTATTTT.